This is a list of T cell receptor beta chains from one sample in a study of T cell changes during pregnancy in multiple sclerosis. TCRdb's table, derived via immunoSEQ multiplex PCR, lists solely in-frame clones and lacks some. This table holds 50,000 to 65,000 clones, approximately 93% found once. The input for sequencing was CD8+ T cells from peripheral blood mononuclear cells, taken in the second trimester of pregnancy. The receptors come from a female donor with multiple sclerosis, enrolled in a pregnancy study. The CDR3 runs from the conserved cysteine through the conserved F or W. The order of the fields is CDR3 length, J gene, D gene, V gene, clone size, CDR3 DNA, CDR3 protein. D genes are given only for firm matches. Only part of the rows carry a size: once, few, many, or a class if the clone is expanded.

cdr3_length: 22; j_call: TRBJ2-5; d_call: .; v_call: TRBV12-1; clone_size: .; cdr3_nt: TGTGCCAGCAGCTTTGTGGCCCTTGACGGGACTAGCGGGAGGGCCCCTCAAGAGACCCAGTACTTC; cdr3_aa: CASSFVALDGTSGRAPQETQYF
cdr3_length: 16; j_call: TRBJ2-3; d_call: .; v_call: TRBV11-2; clone_size: once; cdr3_nt: TGTGCCAGCAGCTTGCAGGCCCTAGCGCTAACAGATACGCAGTATTTT; cdr3_aa: CASSLQALALTDTQYF
cdr3_length: 15; j_call: TRBJ1-2; d_call: TRBD1; v_call: TRBV4-3; clone_size: once; cdr3_nt: TGCGCCAGCAGCCAAGATCGGGGGACAGGCTATGGCTACACCTTC; cdr3_aa: CASSQDRGTGYGYTF
cdr3_length: 16; j_call: TRBJ2-1; d_call: TRBD2; v_call: TRBV27; clone_size: once; cdr3_nt: TGTGCCAGCAGTTTTAATCTAGCGGGAATGAACAATGAGCAGTTCTTC; cdr3_aa: CASSFNLAGMNNEQFF
cdr3_length: 14; j_call: TRBJ1-1; d_call: .; v_call: TRBV5-1; clone_size: .; cdr3_nt: TGCGCCAGCAGCTTGGGAAGGAGGAACACTGAAGCTTTCTTT; cdr3_aa: CASSLGRRNTEAFF
cdr3_length: 16; j_call: TRBJ2-7; d_call: TRBD2; v_call: TRBV7-9; clone_size: few; cdr3_nt: TGTGCCAGCAGCTTAGAGGGACTAGCGGGTCCCTACGAGCAGTACTTC; cdr3_aa: CASSLEGLAGPYEQYF
cdr3_length: 14; j_call: TRBJ2-5; d_call: TRBD1; v_call: TRBV5-5; clone_size: .; cdr3_nt: TGTGCCAGCAGCTTGGCTCCAGGGGGAGAGACCCAGTACTTC; cdr3_aa: CASSLAPGGETQYF
cdr3_length: 14; j_call: TRBJ2-7; d_call: TRBD1; v_call: TRBV6-5; clone_size: .; cdr3_nt: TGTGCCAGCTCCGCCGGGACAGGGTTGTACGAGCAGTACTTC; cdr3_aa: CASSAGTGLYEQYF
cdr3_length: 12; j_call: TRBJ1-2; d_call: .; v_call: TRBV9; clone_size: .; cdr3_nt: TGTGCCAGCAGCTCTCGTTTGGGGGGTAGGACCTTC; cdr3_aa: CASSSRLGGRTF
cdr3_length: 15; j_call: TRBJ1-1; d_call: TRBD1; v_call: TRBV7-9; clone_size: once; cdr3_nt: TGTGCCAGCAGCTCCCCAGTACTGGGACAGGGTGAAGCTTTCTTT; cdr3_aa: CASSSPVLGQGEAFF
cdr3_length: 16; j_call: TRBJ2-7; d_call: TRBD1; v_call: TRBV10-2; clone_size: .; cdr3_nt: TGCGCCAGCAGTGAGTCTTGGGGGACAGGGTACTACGAGCAGTACTTC; cdr3_aa: CASSESWGTGYYEQYF
cdr3_length: 16; j_call: TRBJ2-5; d_call: .; v_call: TRBV10-3; clone_size: .; cdr3_nt: TGTGCCATCAGTCGAACGGGACTCACCCACCAAGAGACCCAGTACTTC; cdr3_aa: CAISRTGLTHQETQYF
cdr3_length: 13; j_call: TRBJ1-4; d_call: .; v_call: TRBV6-4; clone_size: .; cdr3_nt: TGTGCCAGCCCTCAATACTACCACGAAAAACTGTTTTTT; cdr3_aa: CASPQYYHEKLFF
cdr3_length: 15; j_call: TRBJ2-7; d_call: TRBD2; v_call: TRBV4-2; clone_size: .; cdr3_nt: TGTGCCAGCAGCCGGCGCCTAGCGGAGGCCTACGAGCAGTACTTC; cdr3_aa: CASSRRLAEAYEQYF
cdr3_length: 14; j_call: TRBJ1-5; d_call: .; v_call: TRBV28; clone_size: .; cdr3_nt: TGTGCCAGCAGTTTATGGGTGGGAGAACAGCCCCAGCATTTT; cdr3_aa: CASSLWVGEQPQHF
cdr3_length: 15; j_call: TRBJ1-1; d_call: .; v_call: TRBV4-1; clone_size: once; cdr3_nt: TGCGCCAGCAGACAAAATACAGGGAGCTTAGCTGAAGCTTTCTTT; cdr3_aa: CASRQNTGSLAEAFF
cdr3_length: 17; j_call: TRBJ2-3; d_call: TRBD2; v_call: TRBV4-3; clone_size: .; cdr3_nt: TGCGCCAGCAGCCAAGATCTGCCTAGCGGGATCACAGATACGCAGTATTTT; cdr3_aa: CASSQDLPSGITDTQYF
cdr3_length: 12; j_call: TRBJ1-1; d_call: .; v_call: TRBV27; clone_size: .; cdr3_nt: TGTGCCAGCAGTTTTACGGGAAGGGATTCTTTCTTT; cdr3_aa: CASSFTGRDSFF
cdr3_length: 16; j_call: TRBJ2-3; d_call: TRBD1; v_call: TRBV5-4; clone_size: .; cdr3_nt: TGTGCCAGCAGCTTGAAGACAGGGCCTAGCACAGATACGCAGTATTTT; cdr3_aa: CASSLKTGPSTDTQYF
cdr3_length: 16; j_call: TRBJ2-3; d_call: TRBD2; v_call: TRBV5-6; clone_size: .; cdr3_nt: TGTGCCAGCAGCTTGGTTAATAGCGGGGCCACAGATACGCAGTATTTT; cdr3_aa: CASSLVNSGATDTQYF
cdr3_length: 14; j_call: TRBJ2-1; d_call: TRBD2; v_call: TRBV19; clone_size: .; cdr3_nt: TGTGCCAGTAGTGTAGGACTAGCCCACAATGAGCAGTTCTTC; cdr3_aa: CASSVGLAHNEQFF
cdr3_length: 13; j_call: TRBJ2-7; d_call: TRBD2; v_call: TRBV27; clone_size: .; cdr3_nt: TGTGCCAGCAGTTTGACTAGCGGCTACGAGCAGTACTTC; cdr3_aa: CASSLTSGYEQYF
cdr3_length: 14; j_call: TRBJ2-7; d_call: .; v_call: TRBV6-1; clone_size: .; cdr3_nt: TGTGCCAGCAGTGAATGGGCAGGGTCCTACGAGCAGTACTTC; cdr3_aa: CASSEWAGSYEQYF
cdr3_length: 14; j_call: TRBJ2-3; d_call: TRBD2; v_call: TRBV7-9; clone_size: .; cdr3_nt: TGTGCCAGCAGCTCACCCGGGGGGAGGGATGGGCAGTATTTT; cdr3_aa: CASSSPGGRDGQYF
cdr3_length: 15; j_call: TRBJ2-7; d_call: TRBD2; v_call: TRBV6-1; clone_size: .; cdr3_nt: TGTGCCAGCAGTGAAGCTAGCGGGAGCTCCTACAAGCAGTACTTC; cdr3_aa: CASSEASGSSYKQYF
cdr3_length: 16; j_call: TRBJ2-7; d_call: TRBD2; v_call: TRBV19; clone_size: .; cdr3_nt: TGTGCCAGTAGTGCGGAAGGACTAGCGGGGTCCTACGAGCAGTACTTC; cdr3_aa: CASSAEGLAGSYEQYF
cdr3_length: 14; j_call: TRBJ2-7; d_call: TRBD1; v_call: TRBV11-2; clone_size: .; cdr3_nt: TGTGCCAGCAGCTCCGGGACAGGGTCCTACGAGCAGTACTTC; cdr3_aa: CASSSGTGSYEQYF
cdr3_length: 16; j_call: TRBJ2-1; d_call: TRBD2; v_call: TRBV7-9; clone_size: once; cdr3_nt: TGTGCCAGCAGCGGCGGGGGACTAGCGGGGGACAATGAGCAGTTCTTC; cdr3_aa: CASSGGGLAGDNEQFF
cdr3_length: 13; j_call: TRBJ2-2; d_call: .; v_call: TRBV9; clone_size: .; cdr3_nt: TGTGCCAGCAGCGTTGGGAGTATCGGGGAGCTGTTTTTT; cdr3_aa: CASSVGSIGELFF
cdr3_length: 15; j_call: TRBJ1-5; d_call: TRBD1; v_call: TRBV15; clone_size: .; cdr3_nt: TGTGCCACCAGCAGAGAGGGGACAGTGGATCAGCCCCAGCATTTT; cdr3_aa: CATSREGTVDQPQHF
cdr3_length: 16; j_call: TRBJ1-5; d_call: TRBD1; v_call: TRBV7-8; clone_size: .; cdr3_nt: TGTGCCAGCAGCCCCCCAGGGGGGAAGGGCAATCAGCCCCAGCATTTT; cdr3_aa: CASSPPGGKGNQPQHF
cdr3_length: 12; j_call: TRBJ1-1; d_call: .; v_call: TRBV29-1; clone_size: .; cdr3_nt: TGCAGCGCACAACCAATGACAGCCGAAGCTTTCTTT; cdr3_aa: CSAQPMTAEAFF
cdr3_length: 16; j_call: TRBJ2-2; d_call: TRBD2; v_call: TRBV28; clone_size: .; cdr3_nt: TGTGCCAGCAGTCCCCGACTAGCGGGTTTCACCGGGGAGCTGTTTTTT; cdr3_aa: CASSPRLAGFTGELFF
cdr3_length: 16; j_call: TRBJ2-4; d_call: .; v_call: TRBV23-1; clone_size: .; cdr3_nt: TGCGCCAGCAGTGAGCACAGGTTGATAGCCAAAAACATTCAGTACTTC; cdr3_aa: CASSEHRLIAKNIQYF
cdr3_length: 14; j_call: TRBJ2-5; d_call: .; v_call: TRBV10-2; clone_size: .; cdr3_nt: TGCGCCAGCAGTGGTCTAGAGGGTAGAGAGACCCAGTACTTC; cdr3_aa: CASSGLEGRETQYF
cdr3_length: 15; j_call: TRBJ1-5; d_call: .; v_call: TRBV28; clone_size: .; cdr3_nt: TGTGCCAGCAGCCCGGAAGGTAGAGGTTATCAGCCCCAGCATTTT; cdr3_aa: CASSPEGRGYQPQHF
cdr3_length: 12; j_call: TRBJ2-7; d_call: .; v_call: TRBV5-6; clone_size: .; cdr3_nt: TGTGCCAGCAGCTTGAGGGGGGGAGAGCAGTACTTC; cdr3_aa: CASSLRGGEQYF
cdr3_length: 14; j_call: TRBJ2-7; d_call: .; v_call: TRBV5-1; clone_size: few; cdr3_nt: TGCGCCAGCACCCCTTGGCAGGGGGGATACGAGCAGTACTTC; cdr3_aa: CASTPWQGGYEQYF
cdr3_length: 16; j_call: TRBJ2-7; d_call: TRBD2; v_call: TRBV6-1; clone_size: .; cdr3_nt: TGTGCCAGCAGTGAATTCTCACCTAGCGGGAGATACGAGCAGTACTTC; cdr3_aa: CASSEFSPSGRYEQYF
cdr3_length: 18; j_call: TRBJ2-5; d_call: .; v_call: TRBV21-1; clone_size: .; cdr3_nt: TGTGCCATCCTCTCCGCGACTAGCGGACGAACCTCGGGAGAGACCCAGTACTTC; cdr3_aa: CAILSATSGRTSGETQYF
cdr3_length: 14; j_call: TRBJ2-2; d_call: .; v_call: TRBV27; clone_size: .; cdr3_nt: TGTGCCAGCAGCTACAACCGGGAGCCCGGGGAGCTGTTTTTT; cdr3_aa: CASSYNREPGELFF
cdr3_length: 17; j_call: TRBJ1-2; d_call: TRBD1; v_call: TRBV7-6; clone_size: .; cdr3_nt: TGTGCCAGCAGCCCTAGCCCGGGACAGGGGAGAAACTATGGCTACACCTTC; cdr3_aa: CASSPSPGQGRNYGYTF
cdr3_length: 14; j_call: TRBJ2-7; d_call: TRBD2; v_call: TRBV27; clone_size: .; cdr3_nt: TGTGCCAGCAGCCCGGGACTAGCGGTACACGAGCAGTACTTC; cdr3_aa: CASSPGLAVHEQYF
cdr3_length: 13; j_call: TRBJ1-1; d_call: .; v_call: TRBV7-9; clone_size: many; cdr3_nt: TGTGCCAGCAGAGATGACACGAACACTGAAGCTTTCTTT; cdr3_aa: CASRDDTNTEAFF
cdr3_length: 16; j_call: TRBJ2-1; d_call: .; v_call: TRBV4-1; clone_size: .; cdr3_nt: TGCGCCAGCAGCCAAGAACGGCGGAACTCCTACAATGAGCAGTTCTTC; cdr3_aa: CASSQERRNSYNEQFF